A selection of T cell receptor beta chains follows, all from one sample in a study of shared clonotypes between healthy human individuals. Profiling relied on immunoSEQ multiplex PCR, and the TCRdb table lists in-frame clones only, not all of them. In the table there are about 2.4 million clones, approximately 93% of which are singletons. Sample: naive CD4+ T cells from PBMCs. The receptor set was obtained from a man aged 18 to 29 in good health. Some clones in this sample may be carry-over from other donors' samples. CDR3s include the opening cysteine and the closing phenylalanine or tryptophan. A D gene is named only where the DNA matches it firmly. Size values are once, few and many counts, or a class for expanded clones, and some rows have none.

clone size,V gene,D gene,J gene,CDR3 DNA,CDR3 protein
.,TRBV7-9,.,TRBJ1-4,TGTGCCAGCAGCCAATGGCGGGGGTCGGATGTTAATGAAAAACTGTTTTTT,CASSQWRGSDVNEKLFF
.,TRBV13,.,TRBJ2-3,TGTGCCAGCAGCTTAGCCCTACCCCAGGGCACAGATACGCAGTATTTT,CASSLALPQGTDTQYF
.,TRBV7-6,TRBD2,TRBJ2-1,TGTGCCAGCAGCGCCCAACTGACTAGCGGCAATGAGCAGTTCTTC,CASSAQLTSGNEQFF
few,TRBV19,.,TRBJ1-1,TGTGCCAGTAGTATTAGGTCCGGGACGGGCATGAACACTGAAGCTTTCTTT,CASSIRSGTGMNTEAFF
few,TRBV14,.,TRBJ1-1,TGTGCCAGCAGCCAAGAAGGATTTGAAGCTTTCTTT,CASSQEGFEAFF
once,TRBV6-6,.,TRBJ2-5,TGTGCCAGCAGTTACACCCAGGGATGGACCCAGTACTTC,CASSYTQGWTQYF
.,TRBV7-9,TRBD1,TRBJ2-6,TGTGCCAGCAGCTTAGACAGGGGGGCCCGCTCTGGGGCCAACGTCCTGACTTTC,CASSLDRGARSGANVLTF
.,TRBV5-1,.,TRBJ2-2,TGCGCCAGCAGCTTGATCCCTAAGGACGGGGAGCTGTTTTTT,CASSLIPKDGELFF
.,TRBV6-6,TRBD2,TRBJ2-7,TGTGCCAGCAGTCACCGGGGGGGGTCCTACGAGCAGTACTTC,CASSHRGGSYEQYF
once,TRBV7-3,.,TRBJ2-2,TGTGCCAGCAGCTTAAGGCAGGGGAACACCGGGGAGCTGTTTTTT,CASSLRQGNTGELFF
once,TRBV2,TRBD2,TRBJ2-7,TGTGCCAGCACCAAAGGGACTAGCGGGAGAATCTACGAGCAGTACTTC,CASTKGTSGRIYEQYF
.,TRBV4-1,.,TRBJ2-4,TGCGCCAGCAGCCAAGTGGGCAGGGGCGCCAAAAACATTCAGTACTTC,CASSQVGRGAKNIQYF
.,TRBV7-3,.,TRBJ1-5,TGTGCCAGCTCAAGGGGGAGCAATCAGCCCCAGCATTTT,CASSRGSNQPQHF
.,TRBV7-3,.,TRBJ2-2,TGTGCCAGCAGCCCCCAGGCCGGGGAGCTGTTTTTT,CASSPQAGELFF
.,TRBV28,.,TRBJ2-1,TGTGCCACCGTCCGTAGTGGGGCGGGGGCGCCTGAGCAGTTCTTC,CATVRSGAGAPEQFF
.,TRBV28,TRBD1,TRBJ1-3,TGTGCCAGCAGTTCAGCGGGACAGGGGGGTGGAAACACCATATATTTT,CASSSAGQGGGNTIYF
.,TRBV5-6,.,TRBJ1-6,TGTGCCAGCAGCTTGGGCGGGGGCACCTATAATTCACCCCTCCACTTT,CASSLGGGTYNSPLHF
.,TRBV19,.,TRBJ1-2,TGTGCCAGTAGTATTAGGTCGGTCTATGGCTACACCTTC,CASSIRSVYGYTF
.,TRBV7-2,TRBD1,TRBJ1-4,TGTGCCAGCAGCCAACAGGGGGCGCGTATTGAAAAACTGTTTTTT,CASSQQGARIEKLFF
.,TRBV10-2,.,TRBJ2-5,TGCGCCAGCAGAACTGGACTCAACGGGTGGGAGACCCAGTACTTC,CASRTGLNGWETQYF
.,TRBV7-2,.,TRBJ2-5,TGTGCCAGCAGCTTAGTCACAGGGTTTGAGTCCCAAGAGACCCAGTACTTC,CASSLVTGFESQETQYF
.,TRBV5-1,TRBD1,TRBJ1-1,TGCGCCAGCAGCCCGGACAGGGTTGGGGGTACTGAAGCTTTCTTT,CASSPDRVGGTEAFF
.,TRBV4-1,.,TRBJ2-3,TGCGCCAGCAGCCGACTCAAAGGCTCTAGCATCTCAGATACGCAGTATTTT,CASSRLKGSSISDTQYF
.,TRBV29-1,.,TRBJ2-7,TGCAGCGTTGCTGGTATGGGCCAATACGAGCAGTACTTC,CSVAGMGQYEQYF
once,TRBV4-2,TRBD2,TRBJ2-7,TGTGCCAGCAGCCGCACTGGCGGGAGTTCCTACGAGCAGTACTTC,CASSRTGGSSYEQYF
.,TRBV19,TRBD2,TRBJ2-3,TGTGCCAGTAATAAACTAGCGGGATCAGATACGCAGTATTTT,CASNKLAGSDTQYF
.,TRBV29-1,TRBD2,TRBJ2-7,TGCAGCGTTGAAGCCGGGACTAGCGAACAGTACTTC,CSVEAGTSEQYF
.,TRBV2,TRBD2,TRBJ2-5,TGTGCCAGCAGTGAATTCGGGAGGGGGAAAGAGACCCAGTACTTC,CASSEFGRGKETQYF
.,TRBV18,.,TRBJ2-3,TGTGCCAGCTCATTACTAGGTTCAGATACGCAGTATTTT,CASSLLGSDTQYF